This paragraph covers one T cell receptor (beta chain) sequence. One end of the junction does not line up with germline, which may come from a read error. The sample originates from a study of CD8 T cells in Susac syndrome. About the research overall: Each patient with Susac syndrome, at the time of blood draw, was therapy-naive, on corticosteroids, or on intravenous immunoglobulin alone.

The authors carried out high-throughput sequencing of TCR beta. They applied it to CD8+ and CD4+ T cells obtained from blood. In germline, CDR1 is LGHDT, CDR2 YNNKEL (reference sequence). This CDR3 spans 13 amino acids. RNA was extracted with the RNeasy kit, and a quantity of about 0.45 to 1 ug was reverse transcribed using random hexamers. Each CDR3 protein gets one entry after TCRdb re-called the immunoSEQ multiplex PCR reads with MiXCR. The data contain 150,000 to 200,000 distinct CDR3 sequences, roughly 95% of them seen just once; the ten biggest clones take up around 0.13%. The sequenced material came from CD4+ T cells from PBMCs. The receptor was isolated from a human donor with Susac syndrome. V and J are TRBV3-1 and TRBJ1-2; the D is unclear. The CDR3 here is CASSQDLGYRTSF. The CDR3 nucleotides read TGTGCCAGCAGCCAAGATCTGGGGTATAGGACGTCCTTC.